What follows are 27 T cell receptor beta chains derived from one specimen sequenced in a study of Ad26.COV2.S vaccination and SARS-CoV-2 variants. The sample's treatment: some 20 received Ad26.COV2.S at low or high dose, single or two shots; five or six received placebo; per-sample allocation not given. After the first vaccine or placebo injection, samples were drawn on day 63. The data were produced by immunoSEQ multiplex PCR, yet TCRdb's version contains in-frame clones alone and is incomplete. The sample shows 350,000 to 450,000 clones, about 91% of them seen only once. Sequencing used peripheral blood, obtained in a trial of Ad26.COV2.S vaccine versus placebo. Receptor source: a person between 18 and 65 years old who received the Ad26.COV2.S COVID-19 vaccine or a placebo.

V usage is TRBV5-1 and J usage is TRBJ1-2; weak D call: TRBD1 (6 bases). Germline CDR1 and CDR2: SGHRS and YFSETQ. V lost 1 base and J 6 bases, leaving 10 bases between the germline ends. The CDR3 has 13 residues. In DNA, the CDR3 is TGCGCCAGCAGCTTGTCACAGGGAAATGGCTACACCTTC. This encodes CASSLSQGNGYTF.

The V and J genes are TRBV19 and TRBJ2-2, with D possibly being TRBD2 (5 bases). Germline CDR1 reads LNHDA; CDR2 reads SQIVND (reference sequence). The CDR3 contains 12 residues. V was trimmed by 6 bases and J by 7 bases, leaving 9 bases between them. The CDR3, as DNA: TGTGCCAGTAGCCGGGGAAACGGGGAGCTGTTTTTT. It yields the protein CASSRGNGELFF.

The chain links TRBV7-9 to TRBJ1-6; D call uncertain. The CDR3 covers 14 residues. Trimming left V 0 bases short and J 5 bases short, with 5 bases between. Germline-derived CDR1 and CDR2 are SEHNR and FQNEAQ (reference sequence). CDR3: CASSLATNNSPLHF. DNA of the CDR3: TGTGCCAGCAGCTTAGCTACAAATAATTCACCCCTCCACTTT.

This chain joins TRBV15 and TRBJ2-3; either TRBD1 or TRBD2 may fit D (5 bases each). The V and J ends lost 5 bases and 4 bases respectively, with 16 bases between them. Germline values: CDR1 LNHNV, CDR2 YYDKDF (reference sequence). The CDR3 sequence is 15 residues long. CDR3 protein: CATSPGTLRPDTQYF. DNA of the CDR3: TGTGCCACCAGCCCCGGGACGCTTAGGCCAGATACGCAGTATTTT.

The J gene is TRBJ2-7, the V gene TRBV29-1; 7 nucleotides line up with TRBD1. Germline-derived CDR1 and CDR2 are SQVTM and ANQGSEA. The CDR3 runs to 13 residues. V gave up 6 bases and J gave up 2 bases; unmatched junction bases: 7. CDR3 sequence: CSVGNRGTYEQYF. The CDR3 coding sequence is TGCAGCGTGGGGAACAGGGGAACCTACGAGCAGTACTTC.

V usage is TRBV5-4 and J usage is TRBJ2-1; 7 bases are a match to TRBD1. The CDR3 has 13 residues. V lost 3 bases to trimming and J lost 10 bases; unmatched junction nucleotides: 7. Looked up from germline, CDR1 is SGHNT and CDR2 is YYREEE (reference sequence). The CDR3 is CASSWGPQGEQFF. CDR3 sequence (DNA): TGTGCCAGCAGCTGGGGGCCACAGGGGGAGCAGTTCTTC.

The chain recombines TRBV3-1 (or the pseudogene TRBV3-2) with TRBJ2-5; TRBD2 matches 12 bases. With 1 base clipped from V and 1 base from J, the junction kept 1 base outside the gene matches. The CDR3 has 16 amino acids. The germline CDR1 and CDR2 sequences are LGHDT and YNNKEL (reference sequence). CDR3 DNA: TGTGCCAGCAGCCAAGGGACTAGCGGGGCCCAAGAGACCCAGTACTTC. Translating gives CASSQGTSGAQETQYF.

The chain carries TRBV27 and TRBJ2-7; 7 bases line up with TRBD1. Germline lookup yields CDR1 MNHEY and CDR2 SMNVEV (reference sequence). This CDR3 has 16 amino acids. V trimming: 5 bases; J trimming: 0 bases; junction bases outside the gene matches: 10. The DNA of the CDR3 is TGTGCCAGCAGTACCCTGGACAGGTTGAGCTCCTACGAGCAGTACTTC. Encoded protein: CASSTLDRLSSYEQYF.

A few counts support this clone. The chain employs TRBV6-5 and TRBJ1-2, with a possible D match to TRBD1 (5 bases). The ends were cut back, 6 bases at V and 3 bases at J, with 14 bases in the middle. The CDR3 consists of 14 residues. Looked up from germline, CDR1 is MNHEY and CDR2 is SVGAGI. CDR3 loop: CASSLQEGHYGYTF. The CDR3 region has the DNA TGTGCCAGCAGCTTGCAGGAGGGGCACTATGGCTACACCTTC.

The chain joins TRBV7-9 to TRBJ2-7; no clear D. Germline CDR1 and CDR2: SEHNR and FQNEAQ (reference sequence). V lost 4 bases to trimming and J lost 3 bases, with 4 bases between them. The CDR3 consists of 11 residues. CDR3 loop: CASSSNYEQYF. CDR3 bases: TGTGCCAGCAGCTCCAACTACGAGCAGTACTTC.

The DNA for the CDR3 is TGTGCCAGCAGTACAACCGACGGGAGAGATCAGCCCCAGCATTTT. As protein: CASSTTDGRDQPQHF. The chain couples TRBV28 to TRBJ1-5; no clear D. Per germline, CDR1 MDHEN and CDR2 SYDVKM. The germline V and J ends were trimmed by 5 bases and 5 bases, with 16 bases remaining between them. This CDR3 contains 15 residues.

The chain has TRBV2 and TRBJ2-7, with TRBD1 as a possible D gene (5 bases). V was trimmed by 7 bases and J by 3 bases, leaving 22 bases between them. The CDR3 is 16 amino acids. From germline, CDR1 is SNHLY and CDR2 FYNNEI. DNA of the CDR3: TGTGCCAGCATACCCGAGACAGATAAAATATACTACGAGCAGTACTTC. It translates to CASIPETDKIYYEQYF.

The count of this clone is one. This chain joins TRBV7-6 and TRBJ2-7; 9 nucleotides align to TRBD2. The CDR3 has 14 amino acids. Germline V CDR1 and CDR2: SGHVS, FNYEAQ. Unmatched junction bases numbered 5, after V lost 3 bases and J lost 5 bases. CDR3 nucleotide sequence: TGTGCCAGCAGCTTTGGCGGGAGGGCGGACGAGCAGTACTTC. Amino acids: CASSFGGRADEQYF.

This chain joins TRBV28 and TRBJ2-1; D remains ambiguous. V was pared by 3 bases and J by 8 bases, with 8 bases between. Germline CDR1 and CDR2: MDHEN and SYDVKM. This CDR3 contains 12 residues. As DNA, the CDR3 is TGTGCCAGCAGTTTTCGGTACGATGAGCAGTTCTTC. Residues: CASSFRYDEQFF.

This sequence joins TRBV2 and TRBJ1-1; 8 positions match TRBD1. CDR1 is SNHLY, CDR2 FYNNEI, per germline. V was pared by 6 bases and J by 1 base, with 4 bases of the junction left unmatched. This CDR3 contains 14 residues. CDR3 loop: CASSRGQGNTEAFF. In DNA form, the CDR3 reads TGTGCCAGCAGCCGTGGACAGGGGAACACTGAAGCTTTCTTT.

V is TRBV12-3 or TRBV12-4 and J is TRBJ2-1, with D unresolved. The CDR3 extends over 12 amino acids. Trimming took 1 base from V and 9 from J, leaving 7 bases between them. CDR3 loop: CASSLDLGEQFF. CDR3 DNA: TGTGCCAGCAGTTTAGACCTGGGTGAGCAGTTCTTC.

The chain joins TRBV7-9 to TRBJ1-2, with D hard to call. The germline V and J ends were trimmed by 1 base and 4 bases, with 7 bases remaining between them. The germline V gene encodes CDR1 SEHNR and CDR2 FQNEAQ (reference sequence). The CDR3 consists of 13 residues. The CDR3 DNA follows: TGTGCCAGCAGCTTAGGTAGGACCTATGGCTACACCTTC. This sequence encodes CASSLGRTYGYTF.

The V call is TRBV5-4, the J call TRBJ2-2; TRBD2 aligns across 9 bases. This CDR3 is built from 17 residues. The V segment lost 0 bases and the J segment 5 bases; nucleotides outside the gene matches: 8. Germline values: CDR1 SGHNT, CDR2 YYREEE (reference sequence). The CDR3 reads CASSLELAGAGTGELFF. For the CDR3, the DNA is TGTGCCAGCAGCTTGGAGTTAGCGGGAGCGGGGACCGGGGAGCTGTTTTTT. Full variable domain (outside the CDR3, taken from reference TRBV5-4 and TRBJ2-2): ETGVTQSPTHLIKTRGQQVTLRCSSQSGHNTVSWYQQALGQGPQFIFQYYREEENGRGNFPPRFSGLQFPNYSSELNVNALELDDSALYLCASSLELAGAGTGELFFGEGSRLTVL.

The V call is TRBV5-4, the J call TRBJ2-1; D is unresolved. The germline gives CDR1 SGHNT, CDR2 YYREEE (reference sequence). This CDR3 comprises 16 residues. V was clipped by 4 bases and J by 3 bases, with 17 bases between them. CDR3 amino acids: CASSLAGLGGYNEQFF. The CDR3 nucleotides read TGTGCCAGCAGCCTCGCCGGGTTGGGCGGCTACAATGAGCAGTTCTTC.

Here the CDR3 DNA reads TGTGCCAGCAGTTTACTGGGGGAGACCCAGTACTTC. This encodes CASSLLGETQYF. The V gene is TRBV12-3 or TRBV12-4, the J gene TRBJ2-5, with D unresolved. The CDR3 contains 12 residues. With 2 bases removed from V and 5 bases from J, the gap between germline ends came to 6 bases.

A single count supports this clone. This chain links TRBV28 with TRBJ2-6; weak D call: TRBD1 (6 bases). The CDR3 spans 17 residues. V lost 2 bases and J 0 bases, leaving 11 bases between the germline ends. The germline CDR1 and CDR2 sequences are MDHEN and SYDVKM. For the CDR3, the DNA is TGTGCCAGCAGTTTAGGCAGGGGCCGCTCTGGGGCCAACGTCCTGACTTTC. Amino acids: CASSLGRGRSGANVLTF.

The CDR3 region is CASSSPTATGANVLTF. The CDR3 DNA reads TGTGCCAGCAGTTCCCCTACAGCGACTGGGGCCAACGTCCTGACTTTC. The chain carries TRBV28 and TRBJ2-6; no clear D gene. This CDR3 is 16 amino acids long. Per the germline V gene, CDR1 is MDHEN and CDR2 is SYDVKM. Trimming pared 4 bases from V and 2 bases from J, leaving 12 bases between. The full variable domain, completed using reference TRBV28 and TRBJ2-6, is DVKVTQSSRYLVKRTGEKVFLECVQDMDHENMFWYRQDPGLGLRLIYFSYDVKMKEKGDIPEGYSVSREKKERFSLILESASTNQTSMYLCASSSPTATGANVLTFGAGSRLTVL.

This rearrangement joins TRBV19 to TRBJ2-3; D might be TRBD2 (5 bases). The CDR3 is made up of 13 amino acids. Between the trimmed V and J ends, which lost 6 bases and 4 bases, there was a span of 11 bases. The germline CDR1 and CDR2 sequences are LNHDA and SQIVND (reference sequence). The DNA for the CDR3 is TGTGCCAGTAGGCGTGGGAGCGCAGATACGCAGTATTTT. Translating it yields CASRRGSADTQYF.

This chain joins TRBV15 and TRBJ2-2, with 7 bases that match TRBD1. The CDR3 covers 15 residues. The germline gives CDR1 LNHNV, CDR2 YYDKDF (reference sequence). The J segment lost 5 bases and the V segment lost 5 bases, leaving 8 bases of the junction unmatched. The CDR3 DNA reads TGTGCCACCAGCGAGTTTTACAGGGGTACCGGGGAGCTGTTTTTT. The encoded protein is CATSEFYRGTGELFF.

This chain joins TRBV2 and TRBJ1-2; D might be TRBD1 (5 bases). V dropped 4 bases and J dropped 3 bases, with 15 bases sitting between them. Germline assignment: CDR1 SNHLY and CDR2 FYNNEI. The CDR3 spans 15 residues. The CDR3, as DNA: TGTGCCAGCAGTGGGGTGCGGGGGAAGGACTATGGCTACACCTTC. Protein product: CASSGVRGKDYGYTF.

This clone was picked up one time. The J gene is TRBJ1-5, the V gene TRBV6-5; unclear D gene. V gave up 5 bases and J gave up 0 bases, with 8 bases separating them. The germline V gene has CDR1 MNHEY and CDR2 SVGAGI. This CDR3 comprises 14 residues. Here the CDR3 reads CASSPSYSNQPQHF. CDR3 sequence (DNA): TGTGCCAGCAGTCCGTCTTATAGCAATCAGCCCCAGCATTTT.

The chain combines TRBV7-2 with TRBJ1-1; possible D gene TRBD1, 6 bases. V was pared by 3 bases and J by 3 bases, with 20 bases between. Looked up from germline, CDR1 is SGHTA and CDR2 is FQGNSA. There are 17 residues in the CDR3. CDR3 amino acids: CASSFVRGARGDTEAFF. The CDR3 DNA is TGTGCCAGCAGCTTCGTCCGGGGGGCTCGGGGGGACACTGAAGCTTTCTTT.